The source of this T cell receptor beta chain is a study of a mutant IDH1 vaccine in newly diagnosed glioma. Study information: Commencement of vaccination occurred 4-6 weeks following radiotherapy alone, or concurrently with temozolomide cycles. Treated patients, around 60% male and approximately 40% female, averaged roughly 40 years of age.

The CDR3 runs 17 residues. Between the trimmed V and J ends, which lost 4 bases and 2 bases, there was a span of 17 bases. Germline CDR1 LNHDA, CDR2 SQIVND (reference sequence). Some clones are missing from TCRdb's copy, which holds only in-frame ones; the method was immunoSEQ multiplex PCR. The sample contains 84,000 or so clones, approximately 80% of which appear only once. Overall study findings and caveats: Patients mounted vaccine-induced immune responses in roughly 93% of cases.

Of note for this clone: Its antigen is currently unknown.

Sample time point: week 47, end of study. Vaccination comprised doses that each held 300 ug of mutant IDH1 20-mer peptide, plus topical imiquimod. The TCR comes from a man aged 40-55 years with glioma. This specimen consisted of PBMCs, obtained from a glioma patient whose treatment included an IDH1 peptide vaccine. This chain uses TRBV19 with TRBJ2-2; TRBD2 might be the D (5 bases). The CDR3: CASSTPGNIINTGELFF. CDR3 DNA: TGTGCCAGTAGTACTCCCGGGAACATCATCAACACCGGGGAGCTGTTTTTT.